These T cell receptor beta chains were read from a single sample in a study of Ad26.COV2.S vaccination and SARS-CoV-2 variants. TCRdb keeps only in-frame clones here, not all; method: immunoSEQ multiplex PCR. Of just under 250,000 clones listed, roughly 90% are singletons. This specimen consisted of peripheral blood, obtained in a trial of Ad26.COV2.S vaccine versus placebo. Receptor source: a person between 18 and 59 years old who received the Ad26.COV2.S COVID-19 vaccine or a placebo. CDR3s include the opening cysteine and the closing phenylalanine or tryptophan. Fields, in order: clone size, J gene, D gene, V gene, CDR3 protein, CDR3 DNA. A D gene is named only where the DNA matches it firmly. Clone size is stated in some rows and not others, as once, few, many or a class when expanded.

abundance: -; j_gene: TRBJ2-3; d_gene: TRBD2; v_gene: TRBV20-1; CDR3aa: CSASRYGGSPSTDTQYF; CDR3nt: TGCAGTGCTAGTCGATACGGCGGGAGCCCTAGCACAGATACGCAGTATTTT
abundance: few; j_gene: TRBJ2-7; d_gene: TRBD1; v_gene: TRBV5-1; CDR3aa: CASSVDRSSYEQYF; CDR3nt: TGCGCCAGCAGCGTGGACAGGAGCTCCTACGAGCAGTACTTC
abundance: -; j_gene: TRBJ1-1; d_gene: TRBD1; v_gene: TRBV6-5; CDR3aa: CASSHRGPTEAFF; CDR3nt: TGTGCCAGCAGTCACAGGGGGCCCACTGAAGCTTTCTTT
abundance: few; j_gene: TRBJ2-4; d_gene: -; v_gene: TRBV6-5; CDR3aa: CASKGPTQNIQYF; CDR3nt: TGTGCCAGCAAGGGCCCCACCCAAAACATTCAGTACTTC
abundance: -; j_gene: TRBJ1-6; d_gene: -; v_gene: TRBV7-8; CDR3aa: CASSPPDFGALENSPLHF; CDR3nt: TGTGCCAGCAGCCCACCCGACTTTGGGGCTTTGGAGAATTCACCCCTCCACTTT
abundance: -; j_gene: TRBJ1-1; d_gene: -; v_gene: TRBV29-1; CDR3aa: CSVCTAVEAFF; CDR3nt: TGCAGCGTTTGTACGGCAGTTGAAGCTTTCTTT
abundance: -; j_gene: TRBJ2-1; d_gene: TRBD2; v_gene: TRBV29-1; CDR3aa: CSLRLAGVNEQFF; CDR3nt: TGCAGCCTTAGACTAGCGGGGGTCAATGAGCAGTTCTTC
abundance: -; j_gene: TRBJ1-2; d_gene: -; v_gene: TRBV9; CDR3aa: CASSPLHEGSPYGYTF; CDR3nt: TGTGCCAGCAGCCCTCTTCATGAGGGGAGTCCCTATGGCTACACCTTC
abundance: -; j_gene: TRBJ2-5; d_gene: TRBD2; v_gene: TRBV18; CDR3aa: CASSPQSGLGQETQYF; CDR3nt: TGTGCCAGCTCACCTCAGAGTGGACTAGGGCAAGAGACCCAGTACTTC
abundance: -; j_gene: TRBJ2-2; d_gene: TRBD1; v_gene: TRBV5-1; CDR3aa: CASSYDRGYTGELFF; CDR3nt: TGCGCCAGCAGCTACGACAGGGGGTACACCGGGGAGCTGTTTTTT
abundance: -; j_gene: TRBJ2-1; d_gene: -; v_gene: TRBV6-6; CDR3aa: CASFLDKAENNEQFF; CDR3nt: TGTGCCAGCTTCTTGGACAAGGCAGAAAACAATGAGCAGTTCTTC
abundance: -; j_gene: TRBJ1-5; d_gene: -; v_gene: TRBV6-4; CDR3aa: CASNWPGNQPQHF; CDR3nt: TGTGCCAGCAATTGGCCTGGCAATCAGCCCCAGCATTTT
abundance: -; j_gene: TRBJ2-1; d_gene: -; v_gene: TRBV24-1; CDR3aa: CATSDRALSYNEQFF; CDR3nt: TGTGCCACCAGTGATAGGGCGTTAAGCTACAATGAGCAGTTCTTC
abundance: -; j_gene: TRBJ2-7; d_gene: -; v_gene: TRBV5-1; CDR3aa: CASSPARRGEQYF; CDR3nt: TGCGCCAGCAGCCCCGCCCGCAGGGGCGAGCAGTACTTC
abundance: -; j_gene: TRBJ2-7; d_gene: TRBD1; v_gene: TRBV28; CDR3aa: CASSSPGQVTYEQYF; CDR3nt: TGTGCCAGCAGCTCCCCGGGACAGGTCACCTACGAGCAGTACTTC
abundance: -; j_gene: TRBJ1-2; d_gene: TRBD1; v_gene: TRBV6-5; CDR3aa: CASRFRGRNYGYTF; CDR3nt: TGTGCCAGCAGGTTCAGGGGGCGAAACTATGGCTACACCTTC
abundance: -; j_gene: TRBJ2-3; d_gene: -; v_gene: TRBV12-5; CDR3aa: CASGPGWDTQYF; CDR3nt: TGTGCTAGTGGCCCTGGGTGGGATACGCAGTATTTT
abundance: -; j_gene: TRBJ2-7; d_gene: TRBD1; v_gene: TRBV9; CDR3aa: CASSATGGTSYEQYF; CDR3nt: TGTGCCAGCAGCGCTACAGGGGGCACCTCCTACGAGCAGTACTTC
abundance: -; j_gene: TRBJ2-1; d_gene: TRBD2; v_gene: TRBV7-9; CDR3aa: CASSYPGGPDEQFF; CDR3nt: TGTGCCAGCAGCTACCCGGGAGGGCCCGATGAGCAGTTCTTC
abundance: -; j_gene: TRBJ1-1; d_gene: TRBD1; v_gene: TRBV4-1; CDR3aa: CASRRTGTANTEAFF; CDR3nt: TGCGCCAGCAGACGAACCGGGACAGCGAACACTGAAGCTTTCTTT